These 8 T cell receptor beta chains were all obtained from the same sample, sequenced in a study of T cells expressing NK-cell markers. TCRdb reprocessed the 5' RACE reads, with one entry per CDR3 protein and no DNA. This specimen shows some 500,000 distinct CDR3 sequences; the ten leading clones hold over 1.3%. The sequencing input was blood T cells: a sorted CD56 or NKG2C T cell subset, CD4+ or CD8+ T cells, or bulk PBMC T cells (not recorded which). These receptors were taken from a woman aged 45-59 years in good health.

CDR3 in amino acids: CASSLGTAYVNEQFF. This chain uses TRBV5-6 with TRBJ2-1; TCRdb selects TRBD1, and the lack of DNA leaves this call unchecked. This CDR3 is built from 15 residues. Germline V gives CDR1 SGHDT, CDR2 YYEEEE.

The CDR3 spells CASSQDGSGEDEKLFF. The chain combines TRBV4-2 with TRBJ1-4. The germline gives CDR1 LGHNA, CDR2 YNFKEQ. This CDR3 region has 16 residues.

The chain links TRBV11-3 to TRBJ2-1. This CDR3 region has 13 residues. Germline values: CDR1 SGHNT, CDR2 YENEEA. CDR3 in amino acids: CASSVGIVNEQFF.

V gene TRBV5-1 combines with J gene TRBJ2-1; the D call from TCRdb, TRBD2, cannot be confirmed without DNA. The germline V gene has CDR1 SGHRS and CDR2 YFSETQ. The CDR3 covers 17 residues. CDR3 residues: CASSRGTSSNNYNEQFF. The full variable domain, in which reference TRBV5-1 and TRBJ2-1 provide the parts outside the CDR3, is KAGVTQTPRYLIKTRGQQVTLSCSPISGHRSVSWYQQTPGQGLQFLFEYFSETQRNKGNFPGRFSGRQFSNSRSEMNVSTLELGDSALYLCASSRGTSSNNYNEQFFGPGTRLTVL.

CDR3 sequence: CSVEDSGRGETQYF. The chain is built from TRBV29-1 and TRBJ2-5; the D call from TCRdb, TRBD2, cannot be confirmed without DNA. The CDR3 loop spans 14 amino acids. Germline lookup yields CDR1 SQVTM and CDR2 ANQGSEA.

The V gene is TRBV11-2, the J gene TRBJ2-1; the D call from TCRdb, TRBD2, cannot be confirmed without DNA. This CDR3 is built from 15 residues. CDR1 SGHAT and CDR2 FQNNGV come from the germline V gene. The CDR3: CASSPGLADFNEQFF.

The chain has TRBV4-1 and TRBJ1-1. Germline-derived CDR1 and CDR2 are MGHRA and YSYEKL. This CDR3 spans 14 amino acids. The CDR3 sequence: CASSRRGQNTEAFF.

The J gene is TRBJ2-1, the V gene TRBV10-3; the D gene TCRdb calls, TRBD2, cannot be checked with no DNA. The germline CDR1 and CDR2 sequences are ENHRY and SYGVKD. The CDR3 has 13 amino acids. CDR3 protein: CAAGRQTYNEQFF.